The 16 T cell receptor beta chains below all came from one sample that was sequenced in a study of CD8 T cells in ankylosing spondylitis. TCRdb itself ran the 5' RACE reads through MiXCR, one entry per CDR3 protein. The data contain 200,000 to 250,000 distinct CDR3 sequences, about 10% of them singletons. The specimen was blood, either unsorted or a sorted T cell fraction (not recorded which). The receptors derive from a male donor with ankylosing spondylitis or in good health (not recorded which).

Note on this clonotype: An end of the junction differs from the germline gene, which may be a read error. The chain couples TRBV5-1 to TRBJ2-2; the D gene is possibly TRBD2 (6 bases). The CDR3 contains 18 residues. In germline, CDR1 is SGHRS, CDR2 YFSETQ. CDR3 protein: CASSPLGRGKVDTAELFF. The DNA of the CDR3 is TGCGCCAGTAGCCCCCTAGGACGGGGGAAAGTGGACACCGCGGAGCTGTTTTTT.

This clonotype was detected many times. The chain joins TRBV21-1 to TRBJ1-1. TRBV21-1 is reported as a pseudogene. The CDR3 has 13 residues. CDR3 sequence (DNA): TGTGCCAGCAGCCAAATGGGGTTCACTGAAGCTTTCTTT. It encodes CASSQMGFTEAFF.

The sample holds many counts of this clonotype. The rearrangement links TRBV24-1 to TRBJ2-2; D uncertain. This CDR3 comprises 14 residues. Germline lookup yields CDR1 KGHDR and CDR2 SFDVKD. V was clipped by 6 bases and J by 1 base, with 8 bases between them. The CDR3: CATSRTGNTGELFF. DNA of the CDR3: TGTGCCACCAGTCGGACGGGGAACACCGGGGAGCTGTTTTTT.

This clonotype was counted a few times. The CDR3 sequence is CATSDLEANYGYTF. In DNA form, the CDR3 reads TGTGCCACCAGTGATTTGGAAGCTAACTATGGCTACACCTTC. V gene TRBV24-1 combines with J gene TRBJ1-2; no clear D. The CDR3 consists of 14 residues. Between the trimmed V and J ends, which lost 0 bases and 0 bases, there was a span of 4 bases. CDR1 is KGHDR and CDR2 is SFDVKD in the germline V gene.

This clonotype came up many times. The chain recombines TRBV27 with TRBJ2-7; possibly TRBD2 for D (5 bases). Trimming took off 7 bases at V and 0 bases at J, with 10 bases between the two ends. CDR3 length: 13 residues. The germline V gene has CDR1 MNHEY and CDR2 SMNVEV (reference sequence). CDR3 loop: CASMGESSYEQYF. CDR3 in DNA: TGTGCCAGCATGGGAGAAAGCTCCTACGAGCAGTACTTC.

V is TRBV20-1 and J is TRBJ2-7; 7 nucleotides line up with TRBD2. This CDR3 spans 13 amino acids. In germline, CDR1 is DFQATT, CDR2 SNEGSKA (reference sequence). V shed 2 bases, J shed 2 bases, and the junction held 3 bases outside the gene matches. The chain's CDR3 is CSARRRGAYEQYF. The CDR3 DNA reads TGCAGTGCTAGACGTCGGGGGGCCTACGAGCAGTACTTC.

Many counts were recorded for this clonotype. This chain uses TRBV5-1 with TRBJ2-7; D gene unclear. V lost 0 bases, J lost 5 bases, and 9 bases lay in between. The CDR3 is 13 residues long. CDR1 is SGHRS and CDR2 is YFSETQ in the germline V gene. The CDR3 loop reads CASSLDSAHEQYF. The CDR3 DNA sequence: TGCGCCAGCAGCTTGGACAGCGCACACGAGCAGTACTTC.

This chain uses TRBV5-1 with TRBJ2-1, with D uncertain. The CDR3 loop spans 14 amino acids. The germline V gene encodes CDR1 SGHRS and CDR2 YFSETQ. The V and J ends lost 0 bases and 6 bases respectively, with 10 bases between them. CDR3 DNA sequence: TGCGCCAGCAGCTTGGAAACGTCCCGCAATGAGCAGTTCTTC. Translation gives CASSLETSRNEQFF.

The table lists this clonotype with a few counts. The rearrangement uses TRBV5-1 and TRBJ2-2; possibly TRBD1 or TRBD2 for D (6 bases each). The CDR3 has 14 residues. Germline V gene data show CDR1 as SGHRS and CDR2 as YFSETQ. V was clipped by 6 bases and J by 3 bases, with 12 bases between them. Here the CDR3 reads CASTRGGDTGELFF. The CDR3 DNA reads TGCGCCAGCACCAGGGGAGGTGACACCGGGGAGCTGTTTTTT.

This clonotype was seen ten or more times. This chain uses TRBV29-1 with TRBJ2-1; TRBD2 aligns across 8 bases. This CDR3 is 15 amino acids long. CDR1 is SQVTM, CDR2 ANQGSEA, per germline. V trimming: 5 bases; J trimming: 8 bases; junction bases outside the gene matches: 14. CDR3 sequence: CSVPPPGGPGDEQFF. The CDR3 DNA follows: TGCAGCGTTCCCCCCCCGGGAGGGCCGGGGGATGAGCAGTTCTTC.

Ten or more counts support this clonotype. The chain has TRBV5-1 and TRBJ1-1; no clear D gene. The germline gives CDR1 SGHRS, CDR2 YFSETQ. With 0 bases removed from V and 1 base from J, the gap between germline ends came to 7 bases. The CDR3 spans 14 residues. The CDR3 DNA sequence: TGCGCCAGCAGCTTGGATGCAGCGAACACTGAAGCTTTCTTT. Protein product: CASSLDAANTEAFF.

Ten or more counts support this clonotype. V and J are TRBV29-1 and TRBJ2-7, with D possibly being TRBD1 (6 bases). This CDR3 region has 13 residues. Looked up from germline, CDR1 is SQVTM and CDR2 is ANQGSEA. Trimming left V 2 bases short and J 0 bases short, with 8 bases between. CDR3 DNA: TGCAGCGTTGAACTACAGGGCTCCTACGAGCAGTACTTC. It translates to CSVELQGSYEQYF.

The chain carries TRBV11-2 and TRBJ2-5, with 8 bases that match TRBD1. Germline values: CDR1 SGHAT, CDR2 FQNNGV. V was pared by 3 bases and J by 2 bases, with 17 bases of the junction left unmatched. The CDR3 runs to 19 residues. Here the CDR3 reads CASSFIQGQDLSGQETQYF. The CDR3 DNA sequence: TGTGCCAGCAGCTTTATTCAGGGACAGGACCTCTCCGGGCAAGAGACCCAGTACTTC.

This clonotype was detected many times. CDR3 region: CATSRDRNSGANVLTF. CDR3 DNA sequence: TGTGCCACCAGCAGAGATCGGAACTCTGGGGCCAACGTCCTGACTTTC. This chain uses TRBV15 with TRBJ2-6; D not resolved. Germline V gene data show CDR1 as LNHNV and CDR2 as YYDKDF (reference sequence). CDR3 size: 16 residues. The V and J ends lost 0 bases and 0 bases respectively, with 6 bases between them. Using reference TRBV15 and TRBJ2-6 for the parts outside the CDR3, the full variable domain is DAMVIQNPRYQVTQFGKPVTLSCSQTLNHNVMYWYQQKSSQAPKLLFHYYDKDFNNEADTPDNFQSRRPNTSFCFLDIRSPGLGDTAMYLCATSRDRNSGANVLTFGAGSRLTVL.

This clonotype was counted many times. The junction differs from germline at one of its ends, possibly a read error. The chain joins TRBV3-1 to TRBJ1-1; D not certain. This CDR3 region has 12 residues. Germline-derived CDR1 and CDR2 are LGHDT and YNNKEL (reference sequence). CDR3 loop: CASSRLNTEAFF. The CDR3 DNA reads TGCGCCAGCAGCAGGTTGAACACTGAAGCTTTCTTT.

This clonotype was counted many times. The chain links TRBV3-1 to TRBJ2-3, with TRBD2 matching 9 bases. CDR1 LGHDT and CDR2 YNNKEL come from the germline V gene (reference sequence). The CDR3 spans 16 residues. Trimming removed 4 bases from V and 6 bases from J; junction bases left unmatched: 11. The CDR3 here is CASSPRGSGGQDTQYF. The CDR3 coding sequence is TGTGCCAGCAGCCCCCGTGGAAGCGGGGGGCAGGATACGCAGTATTTT.